The T cell receptor beta chain under discussion was sequenced for a study of T cells after yellow fever vaccination. This clonotype was observed a handful of times. Antigen: not known. TCRdb itself ran the 5' RACE reads through MiXCR, one entry per CDR3 protein. Of about 630,000 distinct CDR3 sequences listed, 12% are singletons. Overall study results and limits: Post-booster reappearance was seen for most primary-vaccination clones (around 96% CD4, around 90% CD8). Clonotypes appearing in both CD4 and CD8 compartments existed, and their share was small. The study noted that FACS-sorted repertoires could contain abundant clonotypes contaminating from the bulk population. The secondary response showed a weaker magnitude and a faster peak, day 5 versus 15.

The CDR3 has 13 residues. Germline trimming cut 5 bases from V and 5 bases from J; bases unmatched to any gene: 4. The germline V gene encodes CDR1 WNHNN and CDR2 SYGVQD (reference sequence). The material sequenced was PBMCs, taken on the day of the yellow fever booster vaccination. This TCR was sampled from a man aged 30 to 45 who received the YFV17D yellow fever vaccine. This chain connects TRBV10-1 to TRBJ2-3; TRBD2 agrees at 7 bases. The CDR3 loop is CASSRVAGDTQYF. CDR3 DNA sequence: TGCGCCAGCAGTCGGGTAGCGGGAGATACGCAGTATTTT.